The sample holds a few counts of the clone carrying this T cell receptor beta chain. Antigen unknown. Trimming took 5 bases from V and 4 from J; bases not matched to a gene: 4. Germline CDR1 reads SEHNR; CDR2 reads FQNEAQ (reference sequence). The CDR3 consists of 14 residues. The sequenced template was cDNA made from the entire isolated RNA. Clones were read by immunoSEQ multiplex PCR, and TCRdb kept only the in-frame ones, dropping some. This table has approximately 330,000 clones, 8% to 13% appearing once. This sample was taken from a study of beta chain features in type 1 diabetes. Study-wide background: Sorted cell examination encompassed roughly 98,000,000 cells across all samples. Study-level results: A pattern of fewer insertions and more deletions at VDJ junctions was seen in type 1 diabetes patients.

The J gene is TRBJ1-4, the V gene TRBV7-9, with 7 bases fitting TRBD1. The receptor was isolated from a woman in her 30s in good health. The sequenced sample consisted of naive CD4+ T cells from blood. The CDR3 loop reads CASSPQGHNEKLFF. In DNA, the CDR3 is TGTGCCAGCAGCCCACAGGGGCATAATGAAAAACTGTTTTTT.